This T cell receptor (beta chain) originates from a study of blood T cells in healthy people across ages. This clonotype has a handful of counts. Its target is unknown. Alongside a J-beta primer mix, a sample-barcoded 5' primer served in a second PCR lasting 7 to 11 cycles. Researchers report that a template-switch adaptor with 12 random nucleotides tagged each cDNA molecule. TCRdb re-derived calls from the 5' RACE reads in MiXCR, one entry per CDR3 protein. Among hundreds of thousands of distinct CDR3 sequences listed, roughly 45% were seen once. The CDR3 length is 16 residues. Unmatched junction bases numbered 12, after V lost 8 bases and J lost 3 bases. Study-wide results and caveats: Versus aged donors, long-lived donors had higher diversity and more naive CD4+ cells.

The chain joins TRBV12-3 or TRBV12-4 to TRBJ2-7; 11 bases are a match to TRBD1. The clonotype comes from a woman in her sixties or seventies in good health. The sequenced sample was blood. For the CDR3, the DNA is TGTGCCAGCTTTACAACCTGGACAGGGGGCATCTACGAGCAGTACTTC. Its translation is CASFTTWTGGIYEQYF.